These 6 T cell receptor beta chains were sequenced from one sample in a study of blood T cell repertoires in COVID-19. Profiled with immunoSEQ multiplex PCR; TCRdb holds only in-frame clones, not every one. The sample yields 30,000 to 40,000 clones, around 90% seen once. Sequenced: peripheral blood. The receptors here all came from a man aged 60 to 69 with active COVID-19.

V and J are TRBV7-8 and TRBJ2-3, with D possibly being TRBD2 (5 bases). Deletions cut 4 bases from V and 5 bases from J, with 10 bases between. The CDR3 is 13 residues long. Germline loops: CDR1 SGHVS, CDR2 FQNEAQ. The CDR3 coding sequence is TGTGCCAGCAGCTACCGACGGGAAGATACGCAGTATTTT. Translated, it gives CASSYRREDTQYF.

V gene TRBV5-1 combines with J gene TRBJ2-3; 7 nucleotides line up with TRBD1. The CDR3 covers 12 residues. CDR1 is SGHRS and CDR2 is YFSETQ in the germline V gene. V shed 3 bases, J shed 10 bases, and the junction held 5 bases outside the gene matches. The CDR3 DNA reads TGCGCCAGCAGCTCGCAGACAGGGTCGCAGTATTTT. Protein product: CASSSQTGSQYF.

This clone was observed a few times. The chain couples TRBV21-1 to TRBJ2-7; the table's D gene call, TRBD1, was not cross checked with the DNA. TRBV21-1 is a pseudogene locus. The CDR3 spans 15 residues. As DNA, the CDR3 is TGTGCCAGCAGCAGTGGGAGGACAGGGTCCTACGAGCAGTACTTC. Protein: CASSSGRTGSYEQYF.

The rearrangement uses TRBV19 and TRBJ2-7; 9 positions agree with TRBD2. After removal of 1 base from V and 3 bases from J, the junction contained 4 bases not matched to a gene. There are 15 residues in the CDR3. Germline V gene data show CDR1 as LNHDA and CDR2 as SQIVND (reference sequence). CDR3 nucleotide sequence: TGTGCCAGTAGTATAGTGGCTAGCGGGGACTACGAGCAGTACTTC. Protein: CASSIVASGDYEQYF.

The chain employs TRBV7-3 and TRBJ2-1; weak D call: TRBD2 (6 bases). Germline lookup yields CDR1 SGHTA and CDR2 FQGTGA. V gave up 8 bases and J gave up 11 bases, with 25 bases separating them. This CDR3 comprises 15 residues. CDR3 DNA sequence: TGTGCCAGCCAGCTGGGGGGTAGCGGCCCAAGGCAGCAGTTCTTC. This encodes CASQLGGSGPRQQFF. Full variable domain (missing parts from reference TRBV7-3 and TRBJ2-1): GAGVSQTPSNKVTEKGKYVELRCDPISGHTALYWYRQSLGQGPEFLIYFQGTGAADDSGLPNDRFFAVRPEGSVSTLKIQRTERGDSAVYLCASQLGGSGPRQQFFGPGTRLTVL.

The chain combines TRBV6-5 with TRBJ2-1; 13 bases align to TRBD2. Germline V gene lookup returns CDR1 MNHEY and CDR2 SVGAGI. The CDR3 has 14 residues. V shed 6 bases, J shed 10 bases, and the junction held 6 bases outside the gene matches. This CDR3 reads CASRAPGLAGEQFF. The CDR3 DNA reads TGTGCCAGCAGGGCCCCGGGACTAGCGGGAGAGCAGTTCTTC.